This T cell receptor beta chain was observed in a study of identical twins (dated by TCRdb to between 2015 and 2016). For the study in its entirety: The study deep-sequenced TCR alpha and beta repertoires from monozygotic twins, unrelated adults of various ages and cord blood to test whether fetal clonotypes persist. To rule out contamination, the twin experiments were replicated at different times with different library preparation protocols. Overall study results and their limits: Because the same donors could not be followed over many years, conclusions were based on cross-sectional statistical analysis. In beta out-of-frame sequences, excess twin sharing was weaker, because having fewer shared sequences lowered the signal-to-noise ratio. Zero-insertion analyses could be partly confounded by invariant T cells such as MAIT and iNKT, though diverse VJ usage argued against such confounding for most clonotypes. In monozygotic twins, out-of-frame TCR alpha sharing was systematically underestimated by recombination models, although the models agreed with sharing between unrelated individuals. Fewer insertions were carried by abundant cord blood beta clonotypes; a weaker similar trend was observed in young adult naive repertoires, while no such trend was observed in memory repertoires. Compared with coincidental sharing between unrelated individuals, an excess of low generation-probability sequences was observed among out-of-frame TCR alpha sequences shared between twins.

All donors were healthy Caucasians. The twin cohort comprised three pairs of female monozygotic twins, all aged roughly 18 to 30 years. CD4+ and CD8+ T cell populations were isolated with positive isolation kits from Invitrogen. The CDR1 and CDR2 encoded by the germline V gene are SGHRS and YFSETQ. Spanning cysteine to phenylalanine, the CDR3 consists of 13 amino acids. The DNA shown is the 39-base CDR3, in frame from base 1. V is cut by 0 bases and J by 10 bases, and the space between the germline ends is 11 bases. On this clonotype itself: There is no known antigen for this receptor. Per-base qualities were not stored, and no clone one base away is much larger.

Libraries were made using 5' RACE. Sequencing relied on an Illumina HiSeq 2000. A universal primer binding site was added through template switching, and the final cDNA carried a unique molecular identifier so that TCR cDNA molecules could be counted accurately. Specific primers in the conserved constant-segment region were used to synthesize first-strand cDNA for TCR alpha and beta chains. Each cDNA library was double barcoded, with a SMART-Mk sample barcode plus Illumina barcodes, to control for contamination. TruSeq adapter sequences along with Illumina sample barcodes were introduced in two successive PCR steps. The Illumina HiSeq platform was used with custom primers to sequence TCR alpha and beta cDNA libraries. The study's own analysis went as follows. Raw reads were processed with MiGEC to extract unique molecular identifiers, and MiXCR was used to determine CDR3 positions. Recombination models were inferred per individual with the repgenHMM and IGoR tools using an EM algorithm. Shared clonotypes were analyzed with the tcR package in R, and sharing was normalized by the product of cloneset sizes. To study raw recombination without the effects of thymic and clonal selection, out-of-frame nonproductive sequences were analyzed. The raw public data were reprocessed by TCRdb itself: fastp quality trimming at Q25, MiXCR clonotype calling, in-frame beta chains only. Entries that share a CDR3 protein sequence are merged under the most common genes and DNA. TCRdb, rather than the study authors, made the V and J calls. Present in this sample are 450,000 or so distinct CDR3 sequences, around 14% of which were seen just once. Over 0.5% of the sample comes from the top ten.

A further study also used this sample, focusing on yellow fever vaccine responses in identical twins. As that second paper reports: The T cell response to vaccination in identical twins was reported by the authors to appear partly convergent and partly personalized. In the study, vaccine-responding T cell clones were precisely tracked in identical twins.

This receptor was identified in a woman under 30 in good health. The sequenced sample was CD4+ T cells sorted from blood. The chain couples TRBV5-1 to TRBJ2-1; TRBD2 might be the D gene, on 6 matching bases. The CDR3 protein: CASSLVGGREQFF. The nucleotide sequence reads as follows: TGCGCCAGCAGCTTGGTGGGGGGTAGGGAGCAGTTCTTC. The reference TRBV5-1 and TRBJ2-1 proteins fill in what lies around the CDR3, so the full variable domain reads KAGVTQTPRYLIKTRGQQVTLSCSPISGHRSVSWYQQTPGQGLQFLFEYFSETQRNKGNFPGRFSGRQFSNSRSEMNVSTLELGDSALYLCASSLVGGREQFFGPGTRLTVL.